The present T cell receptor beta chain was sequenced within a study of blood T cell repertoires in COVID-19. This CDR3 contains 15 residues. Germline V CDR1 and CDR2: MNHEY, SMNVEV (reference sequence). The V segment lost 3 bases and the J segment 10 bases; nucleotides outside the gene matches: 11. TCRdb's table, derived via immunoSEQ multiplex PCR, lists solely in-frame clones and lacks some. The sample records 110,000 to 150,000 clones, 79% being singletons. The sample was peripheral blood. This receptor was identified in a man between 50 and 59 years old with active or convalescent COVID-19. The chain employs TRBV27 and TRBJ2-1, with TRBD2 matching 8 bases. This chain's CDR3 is CASSLGREARPEQFF. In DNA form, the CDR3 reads TGTGCCAGCAGTTTGGGGCGGGAGGCCCGACCCGAGCAGTTCTTC.